This T cell receptor beta chain came from a study of blood T cell repertoires in COVID-19. Overall study: Researchers got acute and convalescent COVID-19 samples from the United States, Italy and Spain. Nucleic acid was either cDNA or gDNA, and it came from T cells, B-cell-depleted T cells, or PBMCs.

In the study's own analysis: Reference gene primer amplification yielded estimated nucleated cell counts. The method was immunoSEQ multiplex PCR; TCRdb's version includes in-frame clones alone and lacks a portion of them. V and J calls and clone size are those listed in that table; D and trimming were worked out from the DNA. This repertoire shows 120,000 to 150,000 clones, 84% found once; its top ten account for 6% to 7.5%. The CDR3 is 15 amino acids. V lost 3 bases and J lost 1; bases outside the gene matches: 4. CDR1 is SGDLS, CDR2 YYNGEE, per germline. As for this clone: A single base separates this from a much larger clone, so it may be a read error.

This TCR derives from a human donor in a cohort sampled during active COVID-19. Sequencing input: peripheral blood. The chain recombines TRBV9 with TRBJ2-3; TRBD2 agrees at 8 bases. CDR3 in amino acids: CASSALGGGTDTQYF. As DNA, the CDR3 is TGTGCCAGCAGCGCCCTCGGGGGGGGCACAGATACGCAGTATTTT.